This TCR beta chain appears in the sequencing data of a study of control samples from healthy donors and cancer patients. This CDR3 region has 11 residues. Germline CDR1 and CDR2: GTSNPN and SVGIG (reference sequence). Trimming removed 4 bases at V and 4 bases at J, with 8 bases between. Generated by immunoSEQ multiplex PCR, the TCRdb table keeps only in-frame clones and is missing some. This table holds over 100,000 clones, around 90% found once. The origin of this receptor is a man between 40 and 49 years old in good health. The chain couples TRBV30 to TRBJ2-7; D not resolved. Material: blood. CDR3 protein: CAWTREYEQYF. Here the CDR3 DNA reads TGTGCCTGGACCCGTGAATACGAGCAGTACTTC.